One and the same sample provided the 4 T cell receptor beta chains below, sequenced in a study of cytomegalovirus exposure and HLA in healthy donors. PCR primers comprised 60 Vbeta and 13 Jbeta primers. Measured with immunoSEQ multiplex PCR; TCRdb has only the in-frame clones, and not every one. The table lists some 76,000 clones, around three quarters of them singletons. The sample was PBMCs. The origin of the receptors is a male donor in good health and CMV-seropositive.

The V gene is TRBV2, the J gene TRBJ2-1; 10 bases agree with TRBD2. V lost 2 bases and J lost 2; bases outside the gene matches: 6. The CDR3 length is 17 residues. Germline values: CDR1 SNHLY, CDR2 FYNNEI. Here the CDR3 reads CASSELASGSAYNEQFF. The CDR3 DNA reads as TGTGCCAGCAGTGAATTGGCTAGCGGGAGTGCCTACAATGAGCAGTTCTTC.

The V call is TRBV5-6, the J call TRBJ1-4; no reliable D call. The CDR3 runs 14 residues. Trimming pared 4 bases from V and 8 bases from J, leaving 15 bases between. The germline CDR1 and CDR2 sequences are SGHDT and YYEEEE. The CDR3 DNA reads TGTGCCAGCAGCGCACAGCCCGTGAACGAAAAACTGTTTTTT. This gives the protein CASSAQPVNEKLFF.

The V and J genes are TRBV30 and TRBJ2-1; 9 nucleotides line up with TRBD2. CDR1 and CDR2 from the germline V gene are GTSNPN and SVGIG (reference sequence). This CDR3 is built from 15 residues. V gave up 5 bases and J gave up 7 bases; unmatched junction bases: 12. The CDR3: CAWGGASGISNEQFF. DNA of the CDR3: TGTGCCTGGGGAGGGGCTAGCGGGATCTCTAATGAGCAGTTCTTC.

The chain links TRBV30 to TRBJ1-6; possible D gene TRBD1, 5 bases. The CDR3 covers 14 residues. The V end was cut by 2 bases, the J end by 8 bases, with 13 bases between. From germline, CDR1 is GTSNPN and CDR2 SVGIG (reference sequence). CDR3 sequence reads: CAWSQGGWDSPLHF. Written as DNA, the CDR3 is TGTGCCTGGAGTCAGGGCGGCTGGGATTCACCCCTCCACTTT. Supplemented by reference TRBV30 and TRBJ1-6, the full variable domain reads SQTIHQWPATLVQPVGSPLSLECTVEGTSNPNLYWYRQAAGRGLQLLFYSVGIGQISSEVPQNLSASRPQDRQFILSSKKLLLSDSGFYLCAWSQGGWDSPLHFGNGTRLTVT.